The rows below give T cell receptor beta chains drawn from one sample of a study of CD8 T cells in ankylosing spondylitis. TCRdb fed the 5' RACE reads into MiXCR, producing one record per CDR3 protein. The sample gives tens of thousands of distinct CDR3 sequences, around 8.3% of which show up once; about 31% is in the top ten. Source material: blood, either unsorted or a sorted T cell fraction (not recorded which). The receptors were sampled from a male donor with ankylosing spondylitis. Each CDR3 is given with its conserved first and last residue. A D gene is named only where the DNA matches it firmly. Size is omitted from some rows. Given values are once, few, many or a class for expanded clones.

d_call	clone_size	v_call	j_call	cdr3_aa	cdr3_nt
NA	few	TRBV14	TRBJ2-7	CASSQVMNRDPYEQYF	TGTGCCAGCAGCCAAGTGATGAACAGGGACCCTTACGAGCAGTACTTC
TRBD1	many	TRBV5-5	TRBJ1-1	CASTSGQGAFEAFF	TGTGCCAGCACCTCGGGACAGGGGGCGTTTGAAGCTTTCTTT
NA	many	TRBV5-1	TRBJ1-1	CASSPGRGAFF	TGCGCCAGCAGCCCCGGGAGGGGAGCTTTCTTT
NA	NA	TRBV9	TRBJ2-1	CASSGQLGSGEQFF	TGTGCCAGCAGCGGACAGTTAGGGTCTGGCGAGCAGTTCTTC
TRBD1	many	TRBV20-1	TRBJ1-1	CSAPGQGRAEAFF	TGCAGTGCTCCGGGACAGGGGAGGGCTGAAGCTTTCTTT
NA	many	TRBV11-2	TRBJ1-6	CASTPAYNSPLHF	TGTGCCAGCACCCCCGCCTATAATTCACCCCTCCACTTT
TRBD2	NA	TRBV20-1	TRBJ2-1	CSARDLAGGAYEQFF	TGCAGTGCTAGAGATTTAGCGGGAGGGGCCTATGAGCAGTTCTTC
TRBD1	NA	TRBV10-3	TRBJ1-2	CAIKPGQASGYTF	TGTGCCATCAAACCCGGACAGGCTTCTGGCTACACCTTC
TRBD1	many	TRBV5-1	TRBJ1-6	CASTTGGKTPLHF	TGCGCCAGCACAACAGGGGGTAAGACACCCCTCCACTTT
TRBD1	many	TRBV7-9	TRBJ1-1	CASSLSTGGWTEAFF	TGTGCCAGCAGCTTATCGACAGGGGGCTGGACTGAAGCTTTCTTT
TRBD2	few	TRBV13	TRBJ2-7	CASSLASGSSKQYF	TGTGCCAGCAGCTTGGCTAGCGGGAGTTCCAAGCAGTACTTC
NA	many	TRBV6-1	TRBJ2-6	CASSELGSGANVLTF	TGTGCCAGCAGTGAATTGGGGTCTGGGGCCAACGTCCTGACTTTC
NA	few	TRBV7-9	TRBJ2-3	CASIFLSPDTQYF	TGTGCCAGCATCTTCCTTTCCCCGGATACGCAGTATTTT
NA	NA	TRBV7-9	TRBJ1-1	CASSPTGSLNTEAFF	TGTGCCAGCAGCCCCACAGGCAGTCTGAACACTGAAGCTTTCTTT
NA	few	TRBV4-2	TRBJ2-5	CASSNPLAETGETQYF	TGTGCCAGCAGCAACCCACTAGCCGAAACCGGGGAGACCCAGTACTTC
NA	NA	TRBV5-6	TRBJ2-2	CASSLVSDTGELFF	TGTGCCAGCAGCTTGGTTTCGGACACCGGGGAGCTGTTTTTT
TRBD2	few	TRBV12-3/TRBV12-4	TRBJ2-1	CASSPLQREGRDEQFF	TGTGCCAGCAGTCCCCTCCAGCGGGAGGGGAGGGATGAGCAGTTCTTC
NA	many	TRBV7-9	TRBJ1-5	CASSHGQGNQPQHF	TGTGCCAGCAGCCATGGACAAGGCAATCAGCCCCAGCATTTT
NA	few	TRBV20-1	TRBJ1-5	CSARDRMGQPQHF	TGCAGTGCCAGAGACAGGATGGGTCAGCCCCAGCATTTT
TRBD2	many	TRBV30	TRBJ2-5	CAWSSSGIYQETQYF	TGTGCCTGGAGTTCTAGCGGGATCTACCAAGAGACCCAGTACTTC
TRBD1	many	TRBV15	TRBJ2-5	CATGDRGKETQYF	TGTGCCACCGGGGACAGGGGCAAAGAGACCCAGTACTTC
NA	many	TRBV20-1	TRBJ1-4	CSARVWPVDIAAGEKLFF	TGCAGTGCTAGAGTGTGGCCCGTAGACATTGCGGCAGGAGAAAAACTGTTTTTT
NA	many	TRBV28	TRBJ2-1	CASSLPQGRGNEQFF	TGTGCCAGCAGTTTACCACAGGGTCGGGGTAATGAGCAGTTCTTC
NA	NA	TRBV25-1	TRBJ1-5	CASSDRQAAQPQHF	TGTGCCAGCAGTGACCGGCAGGCTGCTCAGCCCCAGCATTTT
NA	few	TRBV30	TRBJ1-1	CAWSAGPGQEEDTEAFF	TGTGCCTGGAGTGCCGGGCCTGGCCAAGAAGAGGACACTGAAGCTTTCTTT
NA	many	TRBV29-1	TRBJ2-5	CSAHQETQYF	TGCAGCGCCCACCAAGAGACCCAGTACTTC
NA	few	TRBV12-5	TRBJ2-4	CASGLVQEETKNIQYF	TGTGCTAGTGGTTTGGTACAGGAGGAGACCAAAAACATTCAGTACTTC
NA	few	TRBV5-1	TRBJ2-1	CASSLDLYNEQFF	TGCGCCAGCAGCTTGGATTTGTACAATGAGCAGTTCTTC
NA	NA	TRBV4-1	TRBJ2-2	CASSIFVAEGNTGELFF	TGCGCCAGCAGCATCTTCGTGGCGGAGGGGAACACCGGGGAGCTGTTTTTT
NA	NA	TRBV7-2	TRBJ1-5	CASSLAGRDLGQPQHF	TGTGCCAGCAGCTTAGCGGGCAGGGATTTGGGCCAGCCCCAGCATTTT
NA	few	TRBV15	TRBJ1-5	CATSLSMGGNQPQHF	TGTGCCACCAGCCTAAGTATGGGGGGCAATCAGCCCCAGCATTTT
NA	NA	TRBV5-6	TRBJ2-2	CASSLAVGPGLTGELFF	TGTGCCAGCAGCCTGGCCGTCGGTCCGGGTCTCACCGGGGAGCTGTTTTTT
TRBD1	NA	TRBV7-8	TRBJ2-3	CASRKESTGITDTQYF	TGTGCCAGCAGAAAAGAGTCGACAGGGATCACAGATACGCAGTATTTT
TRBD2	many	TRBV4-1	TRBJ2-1	CASSQPRENEQFF	TGCGCCAGCAGCCAACCGCGGGAGAATGAGCAGTTCTTC
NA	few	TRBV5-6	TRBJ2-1	CASSLGAGSNEQFF	TGTGCCAGCAGCTTGGGAGCAGGCTCCAATGAGCAGTTCTTC
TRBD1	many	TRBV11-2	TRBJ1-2	CASSLDPGTGVLYGYTF	TGTGCCAGCAGCTTGGACCCCGGGACAGGGGTTCTCTATGGCTACACCTTC
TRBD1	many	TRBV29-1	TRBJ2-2	CSVGGDRDNTGELFF	TGCAGCGTTGGGGGTGACAGGGATAACACCGGGGAGCTGTTTTTT
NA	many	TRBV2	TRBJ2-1	CASRAETPPVNEQFF	TGTGCCAGCAGGGCCGAGACACCCCCGGTCAATGAGCAGTTCTTC
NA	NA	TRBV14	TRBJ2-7	CASSPNRVRYKQYF	TGTGCCAGCAGCCCAAACAGGGTCCGCTACAAGCAGTACTTC
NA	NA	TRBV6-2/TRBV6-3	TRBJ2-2	CASRMRGGELFF	TGTGCCAGCAGGATGCGGGGCGGGGAGCTGTTTTTT
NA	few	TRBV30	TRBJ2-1	CAWNPLAGSYNEQFF	TGTGCCTGGAACCCCCTGGCGGGGTCCTACAATGAGCAGTTCTTC
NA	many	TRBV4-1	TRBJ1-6	CASSPEPGSYNSPLHF	TGCGCCAGCAGCCCGGAACCAGGGTCGTATAATTCACCCCTCCACTTT
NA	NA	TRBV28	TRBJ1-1	CASSSRVGTEAFF	TGTGCCAGCAGTTCCAGGGTGGGCACTGAAGCTTTCTTT
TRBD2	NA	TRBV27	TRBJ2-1	CASSPSAGDNYNEQFF	TGTGCCAGCAGTCCTTCAGCGGGAGACAACTACAATGAGCAGTTCTTC
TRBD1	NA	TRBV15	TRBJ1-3	CATSRGQGAFGNTIYF	TGTGCCACCAGCAGAGGACAGGGGGCTTTTGGAAACACCATATATTTT
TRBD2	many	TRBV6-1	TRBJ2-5	CASNPSGGGSETQYF	TGTGCCAGCAACCCCTCTGGGGGGGGATCAGAGACCCAGTACTTC
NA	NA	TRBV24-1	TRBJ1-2	CATSDSSAGGYTF	TGTGCCACCAGTGATTCGTCGGCAGGCGGCTACACCTTC
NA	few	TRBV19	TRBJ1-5	CASSIARVQPQHF	TGTGCCAGTAGTATAGCCCGGGTTCAGCCCCAGCATTTT
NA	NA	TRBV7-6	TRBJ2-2	CASSPDARVSGPYTGELFF	TGTGCCAGCAGCCCGGATGCCAGGGTTTCCGGGCCATACACCGGGGAGCTGTTTTTT
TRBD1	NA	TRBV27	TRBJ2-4	CASSLGTGGNIQYF	TGTGCCAGCAGTTTGGGGACAGGGGGCAACATTCAGTACTTC